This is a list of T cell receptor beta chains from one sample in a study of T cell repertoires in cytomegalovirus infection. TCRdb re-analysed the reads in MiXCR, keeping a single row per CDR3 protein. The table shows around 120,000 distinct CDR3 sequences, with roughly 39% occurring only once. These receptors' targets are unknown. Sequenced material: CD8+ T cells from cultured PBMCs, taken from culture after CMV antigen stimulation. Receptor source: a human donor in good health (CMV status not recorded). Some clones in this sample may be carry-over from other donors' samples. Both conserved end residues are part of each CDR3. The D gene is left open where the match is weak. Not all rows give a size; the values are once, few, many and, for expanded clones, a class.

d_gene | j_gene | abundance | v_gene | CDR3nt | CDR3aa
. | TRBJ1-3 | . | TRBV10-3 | TGTGCCATCAGTGACGTGGGAGTAGATGGAAACACCATATATTTT | CAISDVGVDGNTIYF
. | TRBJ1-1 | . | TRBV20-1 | TGCAGTGCTAGAGATTCGTGGCAGTTGAACACTGAAGCTTTCTTT | CSARDSWQLNTEAFF
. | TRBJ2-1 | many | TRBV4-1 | TGCGCCAGCAGCCCCCCCACCTACAATGAGCAGTTCTTC | CASSPPTYNEQFF
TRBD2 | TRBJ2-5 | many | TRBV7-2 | TGTGCCAGCAGCTTAGGGGGAGGGCCCCGGGAGACCCAGTACTTC | CASSLGGGPRETQYF
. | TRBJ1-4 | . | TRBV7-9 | TGTGCCAGCAGCTGGTCCAGGGCCCATAATGAAAAACTGTTTTTT | CASSWSRAHNEKLFF
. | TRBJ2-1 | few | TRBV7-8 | TGTGCCAGCAGTTTACTTCGGCCTCCATCGCTTGATGAGCAGTTCTTC | CASSLLRPPSLDEQFF
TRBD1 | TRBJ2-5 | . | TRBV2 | TGTGCCAGCAGCCGCCCCCAGGGGGTCCAAGAGACCCAGTACTTC | CASSRPQGVQETQYF
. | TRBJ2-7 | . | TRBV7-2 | TGTGCCAGCAGCTTCGGGGGCGAATACTACGAGCAGTACTTC | CASSFGGEYYEQYF
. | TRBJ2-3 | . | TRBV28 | TGTGCCAGCAGTTTAGAGGCTAGCGTAACAGATACGCAGTATTTT | CASSLEASVTDTQYF
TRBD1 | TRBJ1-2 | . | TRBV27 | TGTGCCAGCAGTTTCGTAGGACAGGGGGCGGGGGGCTACACCTTC | CASSFVGQGAGGYTF
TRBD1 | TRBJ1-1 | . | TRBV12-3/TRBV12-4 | TGTGCCAGCAGAACAGGGGGCACTGAAGCTTTCTTT | CASRTGGTEAFF
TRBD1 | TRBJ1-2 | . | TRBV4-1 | TGCGCCAGCAGCCAAGGGGACAGCAACTATGGCTACACCTTC | CASSQGDSNYGYTF
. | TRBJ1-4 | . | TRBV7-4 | TGTGCCAGCAGCTTGGGGGGGGCCGGGAGAAGGGATGAAAAACTGTTTTTT | CASSLGGAGRRDEKLFF
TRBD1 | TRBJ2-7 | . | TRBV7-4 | TGTGCCAGCAGCTCCACAGGGGGCGAGCAGTACTTC | CASSSTGGEQYF
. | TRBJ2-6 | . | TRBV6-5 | TGTGCCAGCTCCTGGGGGGTCTCTGGGGCCAACGTCCTGACTTTC | CASSWGVSGANVLTF
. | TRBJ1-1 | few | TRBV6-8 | TGTGCCAGCAGTTACCCGGACGGACTTGAAGCTTTCTTT | CASSYPDGLEAFF
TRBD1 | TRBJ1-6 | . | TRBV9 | TGTGCCAGCAGCGCGGGACAGGGGTTCGACTCACCCCTCCACTTT | CASSAGQGFDSPLHF
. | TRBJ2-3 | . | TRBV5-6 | TGTGCCAGCAGCTTGGTCCCAGGTGGGGTAGATACGCAGTATTTT | CASSLVPGGVDTQYF
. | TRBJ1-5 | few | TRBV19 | TGTGCCAGTAGTCCTCAGGCACCTTATAGCAATCAGCCCCAGCATTTT | CASSPQAPYSNQPQHF
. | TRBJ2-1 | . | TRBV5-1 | TGCGCCAGCAGCTTGATGGGACTCAACAATGAGCAGTTCTTC | CASSLMGLNNEQFF
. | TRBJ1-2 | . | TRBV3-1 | TGTGCCAGCAGCCATGGGACAACCTTTGGCTACACCTTC | CASSHGTTFGYTF
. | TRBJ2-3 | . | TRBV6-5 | TGTGCCAGCAGGCGGGACAGCATCACAGATACGCAGTATTTT | CASRRDSITDTQYF
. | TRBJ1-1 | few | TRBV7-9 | TGTGCCAGCAGCGTTACGACGAACACTGAAGCTTTCTTT | CASSVTTNTEAFF
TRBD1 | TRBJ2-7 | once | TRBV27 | TGTGCCAGCAGCATGGACAGGGGGTCCTACGAGCAGTACTTC | CASSMDRGSYEQYF
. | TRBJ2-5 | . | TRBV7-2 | TGTGCCAGCAGCTCCGGGCGGTGGGAGACCCAGTACTTC | CASSSGRWETQYF
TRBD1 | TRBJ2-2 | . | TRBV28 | TGTGCCAGCAGTTTGGTCCCACAGGGGGAGACCGGGGAGCTGTTTTTT | CASSLVPQGETGELFF
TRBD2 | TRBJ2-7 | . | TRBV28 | TGTGCCAGCAGTTTCCTAGCGGGGAAGTACGAGCAGTACTTC | CASSFLAGKYEQYF
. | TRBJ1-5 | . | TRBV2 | TGTGCCAGCAGTTCGGACAGCTACAATCAGCCCCAGCATTTT | CASSSDSYNQPQHF
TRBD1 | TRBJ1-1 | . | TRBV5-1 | TGCGCCAGCAGCTTGTCGGGACAGGGGGACACTGAAGCTTTCTTT | CASSLSGQGDTEAFF
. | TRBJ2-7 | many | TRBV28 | TGTGCCAGCAGTTTAATGCCGGGGCAAGAGCAGTACTTC | CASSLMPGQEQYF